This T cell receptor beta chain was captured by sequencing in a study of blood T cell repertoires in COVID-19 (TCRdb year 2020). For the study in its entirety: Samples covering the acute and convalescent phases of COVID-19 were provided by collaborators in the United States, Italy and Spain. HLA class I and class II types, where available, came from metadata supplied by the sample provider rather than from assay-based typing. Sample metadata almost always included a de-identified subject ID, COVID-19 status, age in years and sex. The repertoires were made available in a free public database intended to serve as a resource for research on the immune response to SARS-CoV-2. The material from the prospective study consisted of cDNA or gDNA derived from T cells, B-cell-depleted T cells, or PBMCs. The samples were drawn from two sources: the first 160 participants of the ongoing ImmuneRACE study, and some 1,300 subjects contributed by 6 global collaborators. The dataset comprised deeply sampled blood TCRbeta repertoires from subjects exposed to, actively infected with, or recovered from COVID-19.

On this clone: Its antigen has not been determined. Base-call qualities are not available, and no considerably larger clone is one nucleotide away.

From cysteine to phenylalanine, the CDR3 is 13 amino acids long. Of the read, only the CDR3 DNA is kept; its 39 bases are in frame from base 1. Trimming leaves V shorter by 7 bases and J shorter by 4 bases, with the junction holding 2 bases beyond the gene matches. The germline V gene gives CDR1 as MGHDK and CDR2 as SYGVNS. Whole blood was collected in K2EDTA tubes by collaborating institutions according to the institutions' own protocols. Collaborator samples were shipped for TCRbeta analysis as frozen whole blood, isolated PBMCs, or DNA extracted from either sample type. TCRbeta CDR3 regions were amplified from genomic DNA using the immunoSEQ Assay, a bias-controlled multiplex PCR. The published analysis was carried out like this. The number of nucleated cells in each sample was estimated by amplification of reference gene primers within the assay. To quantify the absolute abundance of each unique TCRbeta CDR3 rearrangement, sequence reads were collapsed and filtered. For each sample, productive Simpson clonality was calculated as the square root of Simpson's diversity index over productive rearrangements. As stored in TCRdb, this immuneACCESS dataset retains in-frame rearrangements with V and J assigned. A fraction of the clones does not appear; measured against another copy, unresolved V genes explain less than half of the discrepancy, and the remainder lacks a known reason. That table is the source of V, J and clone size, and D and trimming were worked out from the DNA. The sample profile shows about 96,000 clones; roughly 80% of them were found once. Roughly 17% of the sample is in the top ten clones.

The paper's findings and limits, for the study overall: The quantity of clinical and demographic metadata differed by source and by participant and was supplied without curation.

The sequenced material came from peripheral blood. The V and J genes are TRBV25-1 and TRBJ2-5, with 11 middle bases fitting TRBD1. The sequence was obtained from a woman aged 60-75 years with acute or convalescent COVID-19. The nucleotides are TGTGCCAGCACGGGGACAGGGGGAGAGACCCAGTACTTC. Its coded protein is CASTGTGGETQYF.